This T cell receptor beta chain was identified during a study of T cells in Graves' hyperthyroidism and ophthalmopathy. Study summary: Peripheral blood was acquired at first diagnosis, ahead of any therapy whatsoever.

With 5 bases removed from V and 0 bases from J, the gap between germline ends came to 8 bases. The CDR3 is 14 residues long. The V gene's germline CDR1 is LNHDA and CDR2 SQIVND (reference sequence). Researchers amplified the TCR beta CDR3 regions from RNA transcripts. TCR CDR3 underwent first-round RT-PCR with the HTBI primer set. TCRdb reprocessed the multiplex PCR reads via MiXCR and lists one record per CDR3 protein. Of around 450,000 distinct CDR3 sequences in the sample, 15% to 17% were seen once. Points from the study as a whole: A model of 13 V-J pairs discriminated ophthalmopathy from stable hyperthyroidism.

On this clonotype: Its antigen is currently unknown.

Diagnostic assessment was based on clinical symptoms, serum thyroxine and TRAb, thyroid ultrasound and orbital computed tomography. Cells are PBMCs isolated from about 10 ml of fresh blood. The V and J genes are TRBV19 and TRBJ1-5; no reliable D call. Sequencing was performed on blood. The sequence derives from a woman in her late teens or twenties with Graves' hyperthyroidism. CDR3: CASSLVSSNQPQHF. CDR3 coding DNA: TGTGCCAGTAGTTTAGTCAGTAGCAATCAGCCCCAGCATTTT.